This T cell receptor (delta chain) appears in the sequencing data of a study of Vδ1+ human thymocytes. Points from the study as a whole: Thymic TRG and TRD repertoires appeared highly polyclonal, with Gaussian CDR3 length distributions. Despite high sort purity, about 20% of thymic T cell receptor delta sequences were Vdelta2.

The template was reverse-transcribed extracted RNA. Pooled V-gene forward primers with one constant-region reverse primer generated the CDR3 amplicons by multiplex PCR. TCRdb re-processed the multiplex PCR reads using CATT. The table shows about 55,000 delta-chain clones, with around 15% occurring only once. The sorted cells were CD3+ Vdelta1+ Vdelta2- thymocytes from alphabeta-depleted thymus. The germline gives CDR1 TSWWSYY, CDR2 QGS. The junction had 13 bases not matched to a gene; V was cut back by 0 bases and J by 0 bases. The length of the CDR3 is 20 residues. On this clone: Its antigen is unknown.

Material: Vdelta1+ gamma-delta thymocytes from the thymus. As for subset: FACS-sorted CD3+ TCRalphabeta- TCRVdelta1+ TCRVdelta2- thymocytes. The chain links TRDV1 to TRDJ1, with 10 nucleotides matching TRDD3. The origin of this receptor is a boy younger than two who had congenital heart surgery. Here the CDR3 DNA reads TGTGCTCTTGGGGAACTAGCCCACTGCTACTGGGGGATGTACACCGATAAACTCATCTTT. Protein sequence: CALGELAHCYWGMYTDKLIF.